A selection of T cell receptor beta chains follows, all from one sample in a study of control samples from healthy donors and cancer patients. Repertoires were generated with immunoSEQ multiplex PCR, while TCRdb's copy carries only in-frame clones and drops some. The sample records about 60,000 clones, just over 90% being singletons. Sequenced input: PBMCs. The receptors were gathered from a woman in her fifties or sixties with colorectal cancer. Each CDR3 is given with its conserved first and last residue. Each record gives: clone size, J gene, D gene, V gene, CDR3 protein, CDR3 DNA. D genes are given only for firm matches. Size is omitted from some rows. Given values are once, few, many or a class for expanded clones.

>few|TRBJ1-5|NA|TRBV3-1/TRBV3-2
CASSQTAGTDNQPQHF
TGTGCCAGCAGCCAAACCGCGGGAACAGACAATCAGCCCCAGCATTTT
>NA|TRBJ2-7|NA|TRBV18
CASSPPTGNSYEQYF
TGTGCCAGCTCACCACCTACCGGGAACTCCTACGAGCAGTACTTC
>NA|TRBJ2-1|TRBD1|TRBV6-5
CASSYGTDRLNEQFF
TGTGCCAGCAGTTACGGGACAGACAGATTAAATGAGCAGTTCTTC
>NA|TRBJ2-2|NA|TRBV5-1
CASSLDPTGELFF
TGCGCCAGCAGCTTGGATCCTACCGGGGAGCTGTTTTTT
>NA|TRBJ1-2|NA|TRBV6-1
CASSEGSQGFSYGYTF
TGTGCCAGCAGTGAAGGTAGTCAGGGGTTCTCCTATGGCTACACCTTC
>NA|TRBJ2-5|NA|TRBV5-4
CASSWTVEETQYF
TGTGCCAGCAGCTGGACGGTGGAAGAGACCCAGTACTTC
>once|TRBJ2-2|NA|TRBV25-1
CASSEFGGQNTGELFF
TGTGCCAGCAGTGAATTTGGGGGACAGAACACCGGGGAGCTGTTTTTT
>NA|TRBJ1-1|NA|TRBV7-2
CASSSWGTGNTEAFF
TGTGCCAGCAGCTCGTGGGGCACAGGGAACACTGAAGCTTTCTTT
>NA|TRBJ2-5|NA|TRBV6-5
CATRQAAVLTQYF
TGTGCCACCCGACAGGCAGCCGTGCTGACCCAGTACTTC
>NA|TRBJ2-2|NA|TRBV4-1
CASSRPRGVDVGELFF
TGCGCCAGCAGCCGCCCACGGGGAGTGGACGTCGGGGAGCTGTTTTTT
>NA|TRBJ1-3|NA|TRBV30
CAIRWASGNTIYF
TGTGCCATCAGGTGGGCATCTGGAAACACCATATATTTT
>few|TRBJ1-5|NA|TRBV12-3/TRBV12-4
CASSLRLRQPQHF
TGTGCCAGCAGTTTAAGGTTACGGCAGCCCCAGCATTTT
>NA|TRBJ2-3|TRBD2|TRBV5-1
CASSLEGWAGLAVSDTQYF
TGCGCCAGCAGCTTGGAAGGTTGGGCGGGACTAGCGGTGTCAGATACGCAGTATTTT
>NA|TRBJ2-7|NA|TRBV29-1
CSVEMTGPHEQYF
TGCAGCGTTGAAATGACAGGTCCCCACGAGCAGTACTTC